This T cell receptor beta chain was captured in a study of blood T cell repertoires in COVID-19. The authors' processing: Reference gene primers were amplified, and this amplification served to estimate nucleated cell counts. TCRdb's table, derived via immunoSEQ multiplex PCR, lists solely in-frame clones and lacks some. V and J calls and clone size come straight from that table; D and trimming were deduced from the DNA. The table shows 150,000 to 200,000 clones, with approximately 90% occurring only once. V trimming: 3 bases; J trimming: 8 bases; junction bases outside the gene matches: 5. Germline assignment: CDR1 SGHNT and CDR2 YYREEE (reference sequence). The length of the CDR3 is 15 residues.

The chain has TRBV5-4 and TRBJ1-6; TRBD1 aligns across 10 bases. Sequences were obtained from peripheral blood. The receptor comes from a woman in her sixties or seventies with COVID-19, enrolled during active disease. DNA for the CDR3: TGTGCCAGCAGCTGGGGACAGGGGATCGATTCACCCCTCCACTTT. Amino acid sequence: CASSWGQGIDSPLHF.